This T cell receptor (beta chain) was documented in a study of blood T cell repertoires in COVID-19 (dated by TCRdb to 2018 to 2021). Regarding the complete study: Samples from collaborators originated in the United States, Italy and Spain and spanned both the acute and convalescent phases of COVID-19. Where available, HLA class I and class II types were obtained from metadata supplied by the sample provider rather than from assay-based typing. The sample metadata nearly always contained a de-identified subject ID, COVID-19 status, age in years and sex. The samples were drawn from two sources: the first 160 participants of the ongoing ImmuneRACE study, and 1,000 to 1,500 subjects contributed by 6 global collaborators. Subjects who had been exposed to COVID-19, were actively infected with it, or had recovered from it provided the deeply sampled blood TCRbeta repertoires that made up the dataset. The prospective study material was composed of cDNA or gDNA derived from T cells, B-cell-depleted T cells, or PBMCs. The repertoires were made available in a free public database intended to serve as a resource for research on the immune response to SARS-CoV-2. The research as a whole found: The amount of clinical and demographic metadata varied by source and participant and was provided uncurated.

TCRbeta CDR3 regions were amplified from genomic DNA by means of the immunoSEQ Assay, a bias-controlled multiplex PCR. The study's processing was this. Nucleated cell counts per sample were estimated from amplification of reference gene primers within the assay. To quantify the absolute abundance of each unique TCRbeta CDR3 rearrangement, sequence reads were collapsed and filtered. Productive Simpson clonality was computed per sample as the square root of Simpson's diversity index over productive rearrangements. TCRdb took this table from immuneACCESS and kept in-frame rearrangements with V and J called. Such tables lack part of the clones; where checked against another copy, unresolved V genes explain under half of the gap, and the rest is unexplained. V and J calls plus clone size are reproduced from that table; the DNA served to infer D and trimming. Across this sample there are fewer than 250,000 clones, with about four fifths seen only once. The top ten clones comprise 7.8% of the sample.

This clone was recorded once. Its antigen is currently not known. No base-level quality is on record; no much larger clone is a single base apart. CDR1 PRHDT and CDR2 FYEKMQ are derived from the germline V gene (reference sequence). After removal of 2 bases from V and 6 bases from J, the junction retains 16 bases not matched to a gene. The CDR3 starts with the cysteine, ends with the phenylalanine, and has 19 residues. Only the CDR3 DNA stays, 57 bases, in frame from base 1. At one collaborating source in Seattle, patients were enrolled during active infection and were followed longitudinally through the course of disease. Each collaborating institution followed its own protocols to collect whole blood in K2EDTA tubes. For TCRbeta analysis, collaborators shipped samples in one of three forms: frozen whole blood, isolated PBMCs, or DNA extracted from either of those sample types.

The TCR originated in a woman aged 55-69 years with COVID-19, enrolled during active disease. This sequence uses TRBV13 and TRBJ1-5; 10 of the junction bases match TRBD1. The sample was peripheral blood. In nucleotides, the sequence is TGTGCCAGCAGCTTAAGGGGGACAGGGGCAATCTCGGGGAGTCAGCCCCAGCATTTT. Its protein is CASSLRGTGAISGSQPQHF.